The entry below gives a single T cell receptor beta chain sequence along with its context. Its antigen is not identified. The data originate from a study of CD8+ T cells in alopecia areata. Findings of the study overall: Higher clonality than in normal scalp was seen in lesional scalp, especially alopecia totalis/universalis. Patients shared TCRs less clearly than mice did, possibly owing to HLA.

The CDR3 consists of 12 residues. Germline V gives CDR1 SQVTM, CDR2 ANQGSEA. Trimming took 4 bases from V and 3 from J; bases not matched to a gene: 1. As the sequencing template, cDNA was produced by extracting RNA and reverse transcribing it. The method was immunoSEQ multiplex PCR; TCRdb's version includes in-frame clones alone and lacks a portion of them. This table holds 110,000 to 150,000 clones, about half found once. The sequences come from CD4+ T cells sorted from blood, collected at week 0. This clonotype was sampled from a human donor with alopecia areata. The rearrangement joins TRBV29-1 to TRBJ2-5; 8 positions agree with TRBD1. The DNA for the CDR3 is TGCAGCGTTGTGACAGGGGAAGAGACCCAGTACTTC. Amino acids: CSVVTGEETQYF.